Shown below are 2 T cell receptor beta chains from a single sample sequenced in a study of vaccination effects on CD4 cells after COVID-19. The table came from immunoSEQ multiplex PCR; TCRdb's copy has only in-frame clones and leaves some out. The sample lists tens of thousands of clones; more than 70% were seen once. These receptors' antigens are unknown. It was after approximately 11 days of culture that CD4+ T cells were isolated. The sample here was CD4+ T cells from PBMCs cultured without peptide, taken before COVID-19 vaccination. The origin of the receptors is a human donor who received a COVID-19 vaccine.

V is TRBV5-1 and J is TRBJ1-4, with 7 bases matching TRBD1. This CDR3 has 15 residues. Germline loops: CDR1 SGHRS, CDR2 YFSETQ. V dropped 4 bases and J dropped 4; count of bases not matched to a gene: 7. CDR3 nucleotide sequence: TGCGCCAGCAGCGGGAAAGGACAGGATAATGAAAAACTGTTTTTT. This gives the protein CASSGKGQDNEKLFF.

The rearrangement joins TRBV6-5 to TRBJ2-1; D ambiguous. V was cut by 6 bases and J by 8 bases, with 17 bases left in between. Germline assignment: CDR1 MNHEY and CDR2 SVGAGI. The CDR3 loop spans 14 amino acids. Here the CDR3 reads CASSPSPGIDEQFF. The CDR3 DNA reads TGTGCCAGCAGCCCCTCGCCTGGTATCGATGAGCAGTTCTTC.